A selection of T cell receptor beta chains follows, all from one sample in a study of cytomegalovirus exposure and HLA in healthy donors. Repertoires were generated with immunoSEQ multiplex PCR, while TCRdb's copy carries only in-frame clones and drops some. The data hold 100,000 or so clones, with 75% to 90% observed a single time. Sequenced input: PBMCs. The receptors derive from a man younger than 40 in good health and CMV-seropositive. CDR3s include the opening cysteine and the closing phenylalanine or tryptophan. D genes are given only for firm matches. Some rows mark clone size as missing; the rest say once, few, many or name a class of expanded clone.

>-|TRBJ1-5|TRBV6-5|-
TGTGCCAGCAGCCCGAGAGGGAATCAGCCCCAGCATTTT
CASSPRGNQPQHF
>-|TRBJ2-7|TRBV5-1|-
TGCGCCAGCGCCCCCAGGCAAGGAGGAACCTACGAGCAGTACTTC
CASAPRQGGTYEQYF
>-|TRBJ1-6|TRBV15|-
TGTGCCACCAGCAGTGACAGCTCACCCCTCCACTTT
CATSSDSSPLHF
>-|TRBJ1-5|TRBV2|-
TGTGCCAGCAGTGAAGCGCAGGGGAGCAATCAGCCCCAGCATTTT
CASSEAQGSNQPQHF
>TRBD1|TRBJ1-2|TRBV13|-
TGTGCCAGCAGCGCCCTGACAGGGAACTATGGCTACACCTTC
CASSALTGNYGYTF
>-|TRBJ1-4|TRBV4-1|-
TGCGCCAGCAGCCAACCACAGGGCAATTCAGGAAAACTGTTTTTT
CASSQPQGNSGKLFF
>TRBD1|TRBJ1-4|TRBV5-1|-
TGCGCCAGCAGAACCGGGACAGGGGGCGGGAAACTGTTTTTT
CASRTGTGGGKLFF
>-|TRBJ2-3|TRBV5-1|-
TGCGCCAGCAGGACTTCCTTAGATACGCAGTATTTT
CASRTSLDTQYF
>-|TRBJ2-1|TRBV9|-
TGTGCCAGCAGCGTAGCGGGTTACAATGAGCAGTTCTTC
CASSVAGYNEQFF
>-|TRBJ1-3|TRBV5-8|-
TGTGCCAGCAGCCCCGGGCGAGGCGGGGGAAACACCATATATTTT
CASSPGRGGGNTIYF
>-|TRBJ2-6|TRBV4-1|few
TGCGCCAGCAGGATACAGGGAACTGGGGCCAACGTCCTGACTTTC
CASRIQGTGANVLTF
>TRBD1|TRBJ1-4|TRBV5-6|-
TGTGCCAGCAGCCAGCAAGGGACAGGGAAGGAAAAACTGTTTTTT
CASSQQGTGKEKLFF
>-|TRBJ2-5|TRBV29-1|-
TGCAGCGTTTCCTCGTACCAAGAGACCCAGTACTTC
CSVSSYQETQYF
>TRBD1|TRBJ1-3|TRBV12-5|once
TGTGCTAGTGGTCCCGGGACAGCCCCCTCTGGAAACACCATATATTTT
CASGPGTAPSGNTIYF
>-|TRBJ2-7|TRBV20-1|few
TGCAGTGCTCGAACGGGCGAGCAGTACTTC
CSARTGEQYF
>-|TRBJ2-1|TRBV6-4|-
TGTGCCAGTTCCCGGGACTTTTTGGGTGAGCAGTTCTTC
CASSRDFLGEQFF
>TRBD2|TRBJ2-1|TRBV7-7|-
TGTGCTAGCAGCTTAATTAGCGGGAATTACAATGAGCAGTTCTTC
CASSLISGNYNEQFF
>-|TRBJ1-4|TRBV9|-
TGTGCCAGCAGCGTCTCAGGCCAAGCTAGCGAAAAACTGTTTTTT
CASSVSGQASEKLFF
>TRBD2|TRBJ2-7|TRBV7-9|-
TGTGCCAGCAGCACGAGCGGGGGGGCCGTGGACGAGCAGTACTTC
CASSTSGGAVDEQYF
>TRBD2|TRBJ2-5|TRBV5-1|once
TGCGCCAGCAGCCCGGGAAGGAGCGGGGGGATACAAGAGACCCAGTACTTC
CASSPGRSGGIQETQYF
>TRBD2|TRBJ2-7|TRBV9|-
TGTGCCAGCAGCGTAGCTCCCGGGGGGGCCGGCGAGCAGTACTTC
CASSVAPGGAGEQYF
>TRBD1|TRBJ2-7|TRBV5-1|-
TGCGCCAGCAGCAGACAGGGAGAGTCCTACGAGCAGTACTTC
CASSRQGESYEQYF
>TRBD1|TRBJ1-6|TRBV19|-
TGTGCCAGTAGTATTCGACAGGGGAACCCACCCCTCCACTTT
CASSIRQGNPPLHF
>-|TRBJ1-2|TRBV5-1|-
TGCGCCAGCAGCTTAGTAGAAAACTATGGCTACACCTTC
CASSLVENYGYTF
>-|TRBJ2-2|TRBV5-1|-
TGCGCCAGCAGCTCCCGACAGGGAGGTACCGGGGAGCTGTTTTTT
CASSSRQGGTGELFF
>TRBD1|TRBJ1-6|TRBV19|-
TGTGCCAGTAGTCCTGAAGCAGGGGGCCCCTTGAGCTCCTATAATTCACCCCTCCACTTT
CASSPEAGGPLSSYNSPLHF
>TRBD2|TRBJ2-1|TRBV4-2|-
TGTGCCAGCAGCCAAGATGTTTCTAGCGGGGAAAAGTTCTTC
CASSQDVSSGEKFF
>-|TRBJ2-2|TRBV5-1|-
TGCGCCAGCAGCTTGGCGGACACGAACACCGGGGAGCTGTTTTTT
CASSLADTNTGELFF
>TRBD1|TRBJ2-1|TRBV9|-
TGTGCCAGCAGCTACAGGGGGGACTCCTACAATGAGCAGTTCTTC
CASSYRGDSYNEQFF
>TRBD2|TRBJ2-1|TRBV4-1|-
TGCGCCAGCAGCCAAGTTATGGGCGGGGGGCCCCTGAATGAGCAGTTCTTC
CASSQVMGGGPLNEQFF
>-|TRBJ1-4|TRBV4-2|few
TGTGCCAGCAGCCAAGATATGGACATAAGGAGTGAAAAACTGTTTTTT
CASSQDMDIRSEKLFF
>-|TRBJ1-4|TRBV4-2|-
TGTGCCAGCAGCCCAGGCGGGGCAGGGTTTAATGAAAAACTGTTTTTT
CASSPGGAGFNEKLFF
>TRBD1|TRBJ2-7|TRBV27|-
TGTGCCAGCAGTGCAGGACAGGTGCACGAGCAGTACTTC
CASSAGQVHEQYF
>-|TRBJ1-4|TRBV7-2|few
TGTGCCAGCAGCTTAAAACAGGCTGGGGAAAAACTGTTTTTT
CASSLKQAGEKLFF
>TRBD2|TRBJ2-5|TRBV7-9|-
TGTGCCAGCAGCTTAGCAACTAGCGGAAAAGAGACCCAGTACTTC
CASSLATSGKETQYF